This T cell receptor (beta chain) was sequenced in a study of siplizumab effects on memory and regulatory T cells. Study-level findings and limits: For siplizumab cultures, the suppressive function of their proliferating Tregs was not confirmed.

Libraries were prepared by immunoSEQ multiplex PCR; TCRdb keeps only in-frame clonotypes and omits some of them. The table lists around 110,000 clones, 94% of them singletons, with around 1.7% in the top ten. On this clone: The antigen remains unidentified.

The V and J ends lost 5 bases and 0 bases respectively, with 11 bases between them. CDR3 length equals 15 residues. Germline loops: CDR1 ENHRY, CDR2 SYGVKD. The V call is TRBV10-3, the J call TRBJ1-5; D uncertain. This clonotype originated in a human donor in good health. The source material was non-Treg CD4+ T cells sorted from blood. This CDR3 reads CAISFKGDSNQPQHF. DNA of the CDR3: TGTGCCATCAGTTTTAAAGGAGATAGCAATCAGCCCCAGCATTTT.